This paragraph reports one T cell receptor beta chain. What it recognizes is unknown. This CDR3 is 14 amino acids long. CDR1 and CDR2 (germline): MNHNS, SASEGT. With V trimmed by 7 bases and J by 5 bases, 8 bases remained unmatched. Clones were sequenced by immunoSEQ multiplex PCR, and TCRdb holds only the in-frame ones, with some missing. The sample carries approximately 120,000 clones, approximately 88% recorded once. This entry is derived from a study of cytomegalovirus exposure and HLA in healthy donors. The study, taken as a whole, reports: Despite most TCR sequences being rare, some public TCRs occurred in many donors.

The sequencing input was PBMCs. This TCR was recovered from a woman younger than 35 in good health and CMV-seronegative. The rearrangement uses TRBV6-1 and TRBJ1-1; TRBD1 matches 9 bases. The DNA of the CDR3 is TGTGCCAGCACTGGACAGGGGAGGGTGACTGAAGCTTTCTTT. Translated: CASTGQGRVTEAFF.